The clone carrying this T cell receptor (beta chain) was recorded once. Its antigen is still unknown. Trimming left V 5 bases short and J 6 bases short, with 17 bases between. This CDR3 comprises 14 residues. Germline CDR1 MNHNY, CDR2 SVGAGI (reference sequence). The sample comes from a study of shared clonotypes between healthy human individuals. The study's findings and limits: Memory subsets had estimated richness that was generally smaller than that of naive subsets. Enrolling few donors narrowed the genetic and exposure-history diversity that was represented. Against clonotypes common to all four donors, non-shared ones had lower generation probabilities.

CD45RO-negative CD8 cells positively selected for CCR7 made up the naive population, which excluded terminally differentiated effector memory CD45RA+ cells. Donation came from healthy HIV-negative adults that had no recent acute infections or vaccinations. This table comes from immunoSEQ multiplex PCR, and its TCRdb copy is limited to in-frame clones, with some not included. The sample carries almost 700,000 clones, 90% to 95% recorded once. The V gene is TRBV6-6, the J gene TRBJ2-7; maybe TRBD1 (6 bases). The receptor was derived from a man aged 30 to 45 in good health. The specimen sequenced was naive CD8+ T cells sorted from blood. The CDR3 DNA reads as TGTGCCAGCAGTATAAGCAGGGGTCCCCTCGAGCAGTACTTC. As protein: CASSISRGPLEQYF.